Sequencing of this T cell receptor (beta chain) was carried out in a study of T cells in Graves' hyperthyroidism and ophthalmopathy. The CDR3 sequence is 12 residues long. The V end lost 4 bases, the J end lost 7 bases, and 8 bases lay between the germline ends. In germline, CDR1 is SGHAT, CDR2 FQNNGV. At least ten counts were recorded for this clonotype. Amplified regions were TCR beta CDR3 sequences from RNA transcripts. The study used the HTBI primer set for a first-round RT-PCR of the TCR CDR3. TCRdb itself ran the multiplex PCR reads through MiXCR, one entry per CDR3 protein. The table lists about 330,000 distinct CDR3 sequences, around 15% of them singletons.

The TCR was taken from a woman in her thirties or forties with Graves' ophthalmopathy. This chain joins TRBV11-2 and TRBJ2-1; D is undetermined. Sequencing was done on a sample of blood. As DNA, the CDR3 is TGTGCCAGCAGCTCCCTGTGGAATGAGCAGTTCTTC. Translated, it gives CASSSLWNEQFF.